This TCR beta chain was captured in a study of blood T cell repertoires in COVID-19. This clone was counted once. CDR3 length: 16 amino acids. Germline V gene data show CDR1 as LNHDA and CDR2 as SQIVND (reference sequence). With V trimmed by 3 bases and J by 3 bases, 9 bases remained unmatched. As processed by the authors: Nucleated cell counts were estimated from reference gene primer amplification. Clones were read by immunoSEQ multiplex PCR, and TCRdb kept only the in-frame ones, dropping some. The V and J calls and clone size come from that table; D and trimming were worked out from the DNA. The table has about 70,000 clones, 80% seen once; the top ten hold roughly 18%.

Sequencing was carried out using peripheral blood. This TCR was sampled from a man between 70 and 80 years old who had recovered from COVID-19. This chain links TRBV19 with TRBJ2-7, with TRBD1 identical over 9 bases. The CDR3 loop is CASSIQTWDRVYEQYF. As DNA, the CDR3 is TGTGCCAGTAGTATTCAAACCTGGGACAGGGTCTACGAGCAGTACTTC.